The rows below give T cell receptor beta chains drawn from one sample of a study of T cells in Graves' hyperthyroidism and ophthalmopathy. One entry per CDR3 protein results from TCRdb running MiXCR on the multiplex PCR reads. The table shows fewer than 400,000 distinct CDR3 sequences, with 16% occurring only once. Sequencing was carried out using blood. The receptor set was obtained from a young man with Graves' hyperthyroidism. The CDR3 runs from the conserved cysteine through the conserved F or W. Each record gives: J gene, V gene, D gene, clone size, CDR3 DNA, CDR3 protein. D genes are given only for firm matches. Clone size is given for some rows only: seen once, a few or many times, or a class if the clone is expanded.

TRBJ2-6	TRBV7-6	.	few	TGTGCCAGCAGCCCGATGGGGGACGCTGGGGCCAACGTCCTGACTTTC	CASSPMGDAGANVLTF
TRBJ2-3	TRBV11-1	.	.	TGTGCCAGCAGCGTCTGGCCGGGAGATACGCAGTATTTT	CASSVWPGDTQYF
TRBJ2-1	TRBV7-3	.	few	TGTGCCAGCAGCTTAAGAGGGATTCCCTACAATGAGCAGTTCTTC	CASSLRGIPYNEQFF
TRBJ2-5	TRBV7-3	.	.	TGTGCCAGCAGCTTAGCCGCGGGATACCAAGAGACCCAGTACTTC	CASSLAAGYQETQYF
TRBJ1-1	TRBV5-4	.	many	TGTGCCAGCAGCTTGCCAGGGGTTCAGACATCGGGCTCTGAAGCTTTCTTT	CASSLPGVQTSGSEAFF
TRBJ1-3	TRBV6-2/TRBV6-3	TRBD1	once	TGTGCCAGCAGATCCGGGACAGGCGGAAACACCATATATTTT	CASRSGTGGNTIYF
TRBJ2-1	TRBV6-1	TRBD1	many	TGTGCCAGCAGTGAAGCGCTTCCCGGGGACAGTGAGCAGTTCTTC	CASSEALPGDSEQFF
TRBJ2-7	TRBV27	.	.	TGTGCCAGCAAGCGGGACATAAGCTCCTACGAGCAGTACTTC	CASKRDISSYEQYF
TRBJ2-7	TRBV20-1	TRBD1	many	TGCAGTGCTAGAGATCAGGGGGCGCCTCTGGAGCAGTACTTC	CSARDQGAPLEQYF
TRBJ2-7	TRBV5-6	.	.	TGTGCCAGCAGCACAACAACCTACGAGCAGTACTTC	CASSTTTYEQYF
TRBJ1-6	TRBV25-1	.	.	TGTGCCAGCAGTGATCCTACCACAGGGAGGAGCTCACCCCTCCACTTT	CASSDPTTGRSSPLHF
TRBJ2-7	TRBV27	.	many	TGTGCCAGCAGCCGTGGGAGCAGATCCTTAGGCTACGAGCAGTACTTC	CASSRGSRSLGYEQYF
TRBJ2-7	TRBV11-2	.	many	TGTGCCAGCAGCCCCCCTACTTTCAGCTCCTACGAGCAGTACTTC	CASSPPTFSSYEQYF
TRBJ2-5	TRBV10-1	TRBD2	few	TGCGCCAGCAGTGCGGAGGGAGGGCCGGCGGAGACCCAGTACTTC	CASSAEGGPAETQYF
TRBJ2-1	TRBV10-3	TRBD2	.	TGTGCCATCAGTGAGTCTAGCGGGAGCGGCCTCTACAATGAGCAGTTCTTC	CAISESSGSGLYNEQFF
TRBJ1-2	TRBV20-1	TRBD1	many	TGCAGTGCTAGAGGTCACTTACAGGGGGTATGGGGCTACACCTTC	CSARGHLQGVWGYTF
TRBJ2-7	TRBV6-7	TRBD2	.	TGTGCCAGCAGCCCCCCCGGGACTAGCGCTCATCCTACCTACGAGCAGTACTTC	CASSPPGTSAHPTYEQYF
TRBJ2-1	TRBV20-1	TRBD2	.	TGCAGTGCTAGGGGACTAGCGGGAGTCACTGAGCAGTTCTTC	CSARGLAGVTEQFF
TRBJ2-7	TRBV7-9	.	many	TGTGCCAGCAGCTTGGAATACGAGCAGTACTTC	CASSLEYEQYF
TRBJ2-7	TRBV19	TRBD1	.	TGTGCCAGTAGTATCGGGACAGGGGGCTACGAGCAGTACTTC	CASSIGTGGYEQYF
TRBJ2-3	TRBV2	.	many	TGTGCCAGCACGGGAGCGGTTCGAGATACGCAGTATTTT	CASTGAVRDTQYF
TRBJ2-2	TRBV28	TRBD2	many	TGTGCCAGCAGCCGAACTAGCGGGAGGGCTTTCGGGGAGCTGTTTTTT	CASSRTSGRAFGELFF
TRBJ2-3	TRBV7-3	.	many	TGTGCCAGCAGCCCCTTGGGAGGTGGAGGGACCACAGATACGCAGTATTTT	CASSPLGGGGTTDTQYF
TRBJ1-1	TRBV3-1	TRBD1	many	TGTGCCAGCAGCCCCACAGGGGGTGAAACTGAAGCTTTCTTT	CASSPTGGETEAFF
TRBJ1-5	TRBV5-1	TRBD1	.	TGCGCCAGCAGCTTGAGAGGGGGCGATCAGCCCCAGCATTTT	CASSLRGGDQPQHF
TRBJ1-1	TRBV30	.	many	TGTGCCTGGGGGAGAAAGTCGAGGACTGAAGCTTTCTTT	CAWGRKSRTEAFF
TRBJ2-5	TRBV27	.	few	TGTGCCAGCAGTTTTCTCCGGGCAGCACCACCTTCCATAGAGACCCAGTACTTC	CASSFLRAAPPSIETQYF
TRBJ1-5	TRBV2	.	many	TGTGCCAGCAATTCTGGGATGGGTTTTCAGCCCCAGCATTTT	CASNSGMGFQPQHF
TRBJ1-1	TRBV7-3	.	many	TGTGCCAGCAGCTTAATACCGACAGCGGACACTGAAGCTTTCTTT	CASSLIPTADTEAFF
TRBJ2-3	TRBV5-1	TRBD2	many	TGCGCCAGCACCAGGTCTAGCGGGATGTCAGATACGCAGTATTTT	CASTRSSGMSDTQYF
TRBJ2-5	TRBV6-6	.	many	TGTGCCAGCAGTTACCACCCCCCCGGGGCCCGGGGCCTCCAAGAGACCCAGTACTTC	CASSYHPPGARGLQETQYF
TRBJ2-3	TRBV7-2	TRBD2	many	TGTGCCAGCAGCCCCACTAGCGGGAGGCACACAGATACGCAGTATTTT	CASSPTSGRHTDTQYF
TRBJ1-3	TRBV20-1	.	many	TGCAGTGCGGAGACCGCTGGAAACACCATATATTTT	CSAETAGNTIYF
TRBJ1-5	TRBV3-1	.	many	TGTGCCAGCAGCCTCGGACAGATCAATCAGCCCCAGCATTTT	CASSLGQINQPQHF
TRBJ2-2	TRBV12-3/TRBV12-4	TRBD2	few	TGTGCCAGCAGAGTAGCGGGAGCAGACACCGGGGAGCTGTTTTTT	CASRVAGADTGELFF
TRBJ2-3	TRBV25-1	.	.	TGTGCCAGCAGGGCAGGGTTCGGGAGTTGGGACACAGATACGCAGTATTTT	CASRAGFGSWDTDTQYF
TRBJ1-6	TRBV20-1	.	few	TGCAGTGCTAGAGATATCCGGGTTCGGTATAATTCACCCCTCCACTTT	CSARDIRVRYNSPLHF
TRBJ2-4	TRBV2	.	few	TGTGCCAGCAGTGAAACTCTAGATTCGGCCAAAAACATTCAGTACTTC	CASSETLDSAKNIQYF
TRBJ2-1	TRBV24-1	.	many	TGTGCCACCAGTGATGAGAGGGCACCAAACAATGAGCAGTTCTTC	CATSDERAPNNEQFF
TRBJ2-7	TRBV7-3	.	many	TGTGCCAGCAGCTTAGACTCGAACTACGAGCAGTACTTC	CASSLDSNYEQYF
TRBJ2-5	TRBV6-2/TRBV6-3	.	many	TGTGCCAGCAGGAGACTCGAGGGCCTTACTCAAGAGACCCAGTACTTC	CASRRLEGLTQETQYF
TRBJ1-1	TRBV29-1	.	.	TGCGTTCCTATTACAGGTCTTCGGGTTTTCTTT	CVPITGLRVFF
TRBJ2-7	TRBV2	TRBD1	.	TGTGCCATCAGTGAAGCGCTTCGAGGGACAGGGGACTCCTACGAGCAGTACTTC	CAISEALRGTGDSYEQYF
TRBJ2-3	TRBV9	.	.	TGTGCCAGCAGCGCACTTCCAGATACGCAGTATTTT	CASSALPDTQYF
TRBJ2-7	TRBV14	.	many	TGTGCCAGCAGCCAGGTCGCCGGGACCGCTAGCGAGCAGTACTTC	CASSQVAGTASEQYF
TRBJ1-1	TRBV3-1	.	many	TGTGCCAGCAGCCAAGAAGCAGATAACACTGAAGCTTTCTTT	CASSQEADNTEAFF
TRBJ1-1	TRBV9	.	once	TGTGCCAGCAGCAGCCTCGGGGGCGCGTCTTATTCTGAAGCTTTCTTT	CASSSLGGASYSEAFF
TRBJ2-3	TRBV7-9	.	many	TGTGCCAGCAGCTTAGAGGCCGCTTTGGGAGATACGCAGTATTTT	CASSLEAALGDTQYF